This TCR beta chain is from a study of shared clonotypes between healthy human individuals. The CDR3 runs to 14 residues. Germline CDR1 and CDR2: MRHNA and SNTAGT. V was shortened by 3 bases and J by 3 bases, with 9 bases between the two germline ends. Running of the assay took place at deep level. A 200 ng quantity of DNA, 30,000 to 35,000 T cell genomes, went into the sorted-subset replicate PCRs. Measured with immunoSEQ multiplex PCR; TCRdb has only the in-frame clones, and not every one. The sample has about 2 million clones; 85% to 95% are singletons. The donors were all Caucasian adults (living in Nashville, Tennessee).

The sequence derives from a man in his late teens or twenties in good health. What was sequenced was naive CD4+ T cells sorted from blood. Subset reported: CD45RA+ positively selected. The V and J genes are TRBV6-4 and TRBJ1-5, with a weak D call TRBD1 (5 bases). The CDR3 here is CASSESGLNQPQHF. Here the CDR3 DNA reads TGTGCCAGCAGTGAATCGGGGCTCAATCAGCCCCAGCATTTT.